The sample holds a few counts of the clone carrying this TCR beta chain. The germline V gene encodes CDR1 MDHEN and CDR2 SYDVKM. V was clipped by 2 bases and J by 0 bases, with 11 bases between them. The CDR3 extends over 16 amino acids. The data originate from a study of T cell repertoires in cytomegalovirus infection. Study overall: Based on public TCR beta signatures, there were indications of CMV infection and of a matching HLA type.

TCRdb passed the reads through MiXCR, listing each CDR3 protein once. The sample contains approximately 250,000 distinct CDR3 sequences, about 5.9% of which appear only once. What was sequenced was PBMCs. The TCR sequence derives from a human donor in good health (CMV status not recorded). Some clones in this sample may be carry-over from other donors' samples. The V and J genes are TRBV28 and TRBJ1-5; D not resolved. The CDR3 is CASSLVLVTSNQPQHF. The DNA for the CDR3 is TGTGCCAGCAGTTTAGTGTTAGTGACTAGCAATCAGCCCCAGCATTTT.